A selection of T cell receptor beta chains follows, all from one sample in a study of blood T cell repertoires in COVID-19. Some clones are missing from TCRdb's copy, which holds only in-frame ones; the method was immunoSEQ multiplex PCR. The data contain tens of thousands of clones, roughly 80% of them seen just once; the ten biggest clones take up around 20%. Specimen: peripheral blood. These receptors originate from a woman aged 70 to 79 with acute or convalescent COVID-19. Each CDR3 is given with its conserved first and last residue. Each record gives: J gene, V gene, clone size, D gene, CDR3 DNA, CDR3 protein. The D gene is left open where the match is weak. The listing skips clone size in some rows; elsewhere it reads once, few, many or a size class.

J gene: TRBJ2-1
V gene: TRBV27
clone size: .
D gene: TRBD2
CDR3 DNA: TGTGCCAGCAGTCCCGGACTAGCGGGAGTCTCCTACAATGAGCAGTTCTTC
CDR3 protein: CASSPGLAGVSYNEQFF

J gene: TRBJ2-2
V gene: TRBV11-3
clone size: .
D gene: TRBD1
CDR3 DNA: TGTGCCAGCAACCCAAGGGTGACAGGGGGCACCGGGGAGCTGTTTTTT
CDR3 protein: CASNPRVTGGTGELFF

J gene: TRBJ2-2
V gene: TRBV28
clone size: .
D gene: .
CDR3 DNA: TGTGCCAGCAGTGCCGCTAGTACCGGGGAGCTGTTTTTT
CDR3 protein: CASSAASTGELFF

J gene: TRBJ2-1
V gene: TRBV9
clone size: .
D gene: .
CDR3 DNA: TGTGCCAGCAGCCCCCTGTATGTCGATGAGCAGTTCTTC
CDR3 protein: CASSPLYVDEQFF

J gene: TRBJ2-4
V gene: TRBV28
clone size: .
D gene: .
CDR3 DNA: TGTGCCAGCAGTGCCCGGGAGCTTATAGCCAAAAACATTCAGTACTTC
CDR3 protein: CASSARELIAKNIQYF

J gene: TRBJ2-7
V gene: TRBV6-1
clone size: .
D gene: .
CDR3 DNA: TGTGCCAGCAGTGACGCCGGGACTTCCTCGTACGAGCAGTACTTC
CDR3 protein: CASSDAGTSSYEQYF

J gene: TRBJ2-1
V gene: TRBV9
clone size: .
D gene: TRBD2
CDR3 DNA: TGTGCCAGCAGCGTTCTAGCGGGACTGTCCTACAATGAGCAGTTCTTC
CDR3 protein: CASSVLAGLSYNEQFF

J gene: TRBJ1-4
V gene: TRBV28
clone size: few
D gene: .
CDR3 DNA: TGTGCCAGCAGTTTCCGTGACGGGGGGAATGAAAAACTGTTTTTT
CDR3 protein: CASSFRDGGNEKLFF

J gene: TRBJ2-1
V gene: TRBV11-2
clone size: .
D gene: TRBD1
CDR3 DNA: TGTGCCAGCAACGACAGGGATGGTTACAATGAGCAGTTCTTC
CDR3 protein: CASNDRDGYNEQFF

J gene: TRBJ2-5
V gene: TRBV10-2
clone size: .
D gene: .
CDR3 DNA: TGCGCCAGCAGTGAGTCGGGAGGAAGGAAGACCCAGTACTTC
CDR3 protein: CASSESGGRKTQYF

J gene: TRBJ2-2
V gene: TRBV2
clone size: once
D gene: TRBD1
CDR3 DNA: TGTGCCAGCAGAGGACAGGGGAACACCGGGGAGCTGTTTTTT
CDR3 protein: CASRGQGNTGELFF

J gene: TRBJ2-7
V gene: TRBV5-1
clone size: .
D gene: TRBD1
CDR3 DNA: TGCGCCAGCAGCCCTACAACGGGACAGGGTGGCGAGCAGTACTTC
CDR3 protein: CASSPTTGQGGEQYF

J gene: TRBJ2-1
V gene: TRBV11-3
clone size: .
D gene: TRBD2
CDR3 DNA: TGTGCCAGCAGCGCCAGGACTAGCGGGAGGGAGGGGGGCAATGAGCAGTTCTTC
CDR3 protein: CASSARTSGREGGNEQFF

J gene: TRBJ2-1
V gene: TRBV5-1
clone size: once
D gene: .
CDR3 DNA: TGCGCCAGCAGGGGCGGAGGCAGCACTTACAATGAGCAGTTCTTC
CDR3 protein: CASRGGGSTYNEQFF

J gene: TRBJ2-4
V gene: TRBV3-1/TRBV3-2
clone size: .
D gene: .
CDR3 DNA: TGTGCCAGCAGCCATAACGGGGACATTCAGTACTTC
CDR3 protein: CASSHNGDIQYF

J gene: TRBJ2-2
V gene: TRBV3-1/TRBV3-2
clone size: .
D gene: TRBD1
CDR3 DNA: TGTGCCAGCACCCGAAAGGGGACAGCGACCGGGGAGCTGTTTTTT
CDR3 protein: CASTRKGTATGELFF

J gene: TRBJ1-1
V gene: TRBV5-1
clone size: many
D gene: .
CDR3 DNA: TGCGCCAGCAGCTTGGGAGTAGTCACTGAAGCTTTCTTT
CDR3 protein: CASSLGVVTEAFF

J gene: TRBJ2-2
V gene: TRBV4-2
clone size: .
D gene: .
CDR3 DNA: TGTGCCAGCAGCCAAGATCGGCGGAGGGACACCGGGGAGCTGTTTTTT
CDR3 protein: CASSQDRRRDTGELFF

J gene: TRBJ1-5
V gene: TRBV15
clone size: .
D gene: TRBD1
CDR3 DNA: TGTGCCACCAGCAGGGACAGGCGTAGCAATCAGCCCCAGCATTTT
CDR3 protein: CATSRDRRSNQPQHF

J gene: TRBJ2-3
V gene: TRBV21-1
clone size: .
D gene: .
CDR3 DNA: TGTGCCAGCAGCAAAGTTGCGGGAGGGCCCCTGAGCACAGATACGCAGTATTTT
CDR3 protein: CASSKVAGGPLSTDTQYF

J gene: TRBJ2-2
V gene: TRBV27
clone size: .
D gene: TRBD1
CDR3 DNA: TGTGCCAGCAGTATCCGGGACAGGGATTATTTCGGGGAGCTGTTTTTT
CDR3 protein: CASSIRDRDYFGELFF

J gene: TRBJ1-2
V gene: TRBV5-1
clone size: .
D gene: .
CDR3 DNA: TGCGCCAGCAGCTTGGCCCGCTATGGCTACACCTTC
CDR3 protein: CASSLARYGYTF